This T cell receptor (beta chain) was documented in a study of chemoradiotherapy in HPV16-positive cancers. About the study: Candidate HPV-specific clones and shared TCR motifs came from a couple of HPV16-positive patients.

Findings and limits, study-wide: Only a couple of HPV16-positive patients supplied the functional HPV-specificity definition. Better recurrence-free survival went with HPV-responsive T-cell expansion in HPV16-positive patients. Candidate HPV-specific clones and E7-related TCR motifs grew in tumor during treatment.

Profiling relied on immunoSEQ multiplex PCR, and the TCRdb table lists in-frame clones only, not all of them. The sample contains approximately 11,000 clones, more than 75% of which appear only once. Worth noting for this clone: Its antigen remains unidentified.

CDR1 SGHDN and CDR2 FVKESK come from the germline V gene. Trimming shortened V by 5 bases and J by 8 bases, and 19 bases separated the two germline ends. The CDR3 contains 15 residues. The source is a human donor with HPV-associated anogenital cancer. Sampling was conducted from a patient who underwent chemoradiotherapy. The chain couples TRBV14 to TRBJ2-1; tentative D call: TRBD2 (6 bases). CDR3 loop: CASSGMARGIYEQFF. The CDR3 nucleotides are TGTGCCAGCAGCGGGATGGCCCGCGGGATCTATGAGCAGTTCTTC.